A single sample is the source of the 27 T cell receptor beta chains below, sequenced in a study of T cell repertoires in cytomegalovirus infection. TCRdb itself ran the reads through MiXCR, one entry per CDR3 protein. Here the sample spans 510,000 or so distinct CDR3 sequences, about 25% being singletons. The sample taken for sequencing was PBMCs. These TCRs come from a human donor in good health (CMV status not recorded). Some clones in this sample may be carry-over from other donors' samples.

The V call is TRBV12-3 or TRBV12-4, the J call TRBJ1-2, with D perhaps matching TRBD1 (5 bases). Trimming took off 7 bases at V and 2 bases at J, with 14 bases between the two ends. The CDR3 spans 14 residues. Here the CDR3 DNA reads TGTGCCAGCACCTCGAGGGGATTGAACTATGGCTACACCTTC. Translating it yields CASTSRGLNYGYTF.

V gene TRBV5-5 combines with J gene TRBJ1-3; D is uncertain. V was shortened by 0 bases and J by 0 bases, with 10 bases between the two germline ends. Germline V lookup: CDR1 SGHKS, CDR2 YYEKEE (reference sequence). This CDR3 comprises 16 residues. The CDR3 loop reads CASSLAGGSSGNTIYF. DNA of the CDR3: TGTGCCAGCAGCTTGGCCGGAGGGAGCTCTGGAAACACCATATATTTT.

Concerning this clonotype itself: A single base separates this from a much larger clone, so it may be a read error. The CDR3 here is CASSLDSGTTDTLYF. CDR3 DNA: TGTGCCAGCAGCTTAGATAGTGGGACCACAGATACGCTGTATTTT. This chain links TRBV7-2 with TRBJ2-3, with D perhaps TRBD1 or TRBD2 (5 bases each). The germline V gene encodes CDR1 SGHTA and CDR2 FQGNSA. The CDR3 sequence is 15 residues long.

In this sample, this clonotype turned up many times. The chain employs TRBV6-2 or TRBV6-3 and TRBJ1-1; 11 bases map to TRBD1. The CDR3 contains 15 residues. Trimming removed 7 bases from V and 4 bases from J; junction bases left unmatched: 8. Germline V lookup: CDR1 MNHEY, CDR2 SVGEGT. CDR3 in DNA: TGTGCCAGCACCGATCTGGGGACAGGGGGCACTGAAGCTTTCTTT. Amino acid sequence: CASTDLGTGGTEAFF.

The chain has TRBV29-1 and TRBJ2-3, with D possibly being TRBD2 (5 bases). Germline CDR1 and CDR2: SQVTM and ANQGSEA. The CDR3 has 13 amino acids. V lost 6 bases and J lost 4, with 14 bases in between. The CDR3 region has the DNA TGCAGCGTCGACCGGGGTAGGCCAGATACGCAGTATTTT. This sequence encodes CSVDRGRPDTQYF.

This clonotype was detected many times. The chain has TRBV7-2 and TRBJ2-7, with 10 bases that match TRBD2. Germline V gives CDR1 SGHTA, CDR2 FQGNSA. V gave up 2 bases and J gave up 3 bases; unmatched junction bases: 7. The CDR3 has 16 amino acids. As DNA, the CDR3 is TGTGCCAGCAGCTTACTAGCGGGAGCGGAAATCTACGAGCAGTACGTC. Amino acids: CASSLLAGAEIYEQYV.

This clonotype was found a few times. V gene TRBV6-2 or TRBV6-3 combines with J gene TRBJ2-1; 7 bases agree with TRBD2. CDR1 is MNHEY, CDR2 SVGEGT, per germline. The V and J ends lost 6 bases and 1 base, in that order; junction bases with no gene match: 9. The CDR3 loop spans 16 amino acids. Here the CDR3 DNA reads TGTGCCAGCAGGAACCTAGCGGCCCCTTCCTACAATGAGCAGTTCTTC. Its protein product is CASRNLAAPSYNEQFF.

The chain joins TRBV19 to TRBJ1-2, with no clear D. Germline loops: CDR1 LNHDA, CDR2 SQIVND (reference sequence). Between the trimmed V and J ends, which lost 3 bases and 4 bases, there was a span of 9 bases. The CDR3 has 13 amino acids. The CDR3 sequence is CASSIGSGYGYTF. The CDR3 DNA follows: TGTGCCAGTAGTATTGGCAGTGGCTATGGCTACACCTTC.

The J gene is TRBJ2-5, the V gene TRBV20-1; TRBD1 agrees at 8 bases. CDR3 length: 13 amino acids. Germline-derived CDR1 and CDR2 are DFQATT and SNEGSKA (reference sequence). As DNA, the CDR3 is TGCAGCGCCATCCAGGGGGCCAGGGAGACCCAGTACTTC. This encodes CSAIQGARETQYF.

This clonotype was observed at least ten times. V and J are TRBV7-9 and TRBJ1-1; D remains unclear. Looked up from germline, CDR1 is SEHNR and CDR2 is FQNEAQ (reference sequence). The CDR3 covers 18 residues. V dropped 2 bases and J dropped 1 base, with 20 bases sitting between them. CDR3 in DNA: TGTGCCAGCAGCTTACCCCGGAACAAACTCCCCCAGAACACTGAAGCTTTCTTT. The encoded protein is CASSLPRNKLPQNTEAFF.

This chain joins TRBV19 and TRBJ2-5; TRBD2 matches 11 bases. V was pared by 1 base and J by 5 bases, with 9 bases of the junction left unmatched. CDR3 length: 17 amino acids. Germline CDR1 and CDR2: LNHDA and SQIVND (reference sequence). CDR3 in amino acids: CASSIGSGRAIDETQYF. CDR3 sequence (DNA): TGTGCCAGTAGTATAGGTAGCGGGAGGGCCATTGACGAGACCCAGTACTTC.

This chain links TRBV6-2 or TRBV6-3 with TRBJ2-5; D gene ambiguous. V was cut by 1 base and J by 0 bases, with 0 bases left in between. This CDR3 spans 12 amino acids. Germline V lookup: CDR1 MNHEY, CDR2 SVGEGT. The CDR3 nucleotides read TGTGCCAGCAGTTACTACCAAGAGACCCAGTACTTC. Translating gives CASSYYQETQYF.

This clonotype was recorded a few times. The DNA of the CDR3 is TGTGCCAGCATCCTGACAGGGGGCCCTAATGAAAAACTGTTTTTT. This gives the protein CASILTGGPNEKLFF. The V gene is TRBV12-3 or TRBV12-4, the J gene TRBJ1-4; 10 positions agree with TRBD1. With V trimmed by 7 bases and J by 3 bases, 5 bases remained unmatched. This CDR3 has 15 residues.

The rearrangement joins TRBV4-1 to TRBJ2-1, with D perhaps matching TRBD1 or TRBD2 (6 bases each). The CDR3 is 17 amino acids. From germline, CDR1 is MGHRA and CDR2 YSYEKL. The germline V and J ends were trimmed by 1 base and 4 bases, with 17 bases remaining between them. As DNA, the CDR3 is TGCGCCAGCAGCCAAGGTGGAGGGGTTGACAGGTACAATGAGCAGTTCTTC. Translated, it gives CASSQGGGVDRYNEQFF.

This clonotype was recorded a few times. This chain connects TRBV25-1 to TRBJ2-1; D is undetermined. V lost 8 bases and J lost 10, with 15 bases in between. Germline assignment: CDR1 MGHDK and CDR2 SYGVNS. This CDR3 region has 12 residues. CDR3 protein: CASLNLGREQFF. DNA of the CDR3: TGTGCCAGCCTAAACCTAGGGCGCGAGCAGTTCTTC. Full variable domain (rest looked up from reference TRBV25-1 and TRBJ2-1): EADIYQTPRYLVIGTGKKITLECSQTMGHDKMYWYQQDPGMELHLIHYSYGVNSTEKGDLSSESTVSRIRTEHFPLTLESARPSHTSQYLCASLNLGREQFFGPGTRLTVL.

This clonotype was picked up a small number of times. J is TRBJ1-1 and V is TRBV7-4, with 7 bases fitting TRBD1. The CDR3 runs 17 residues. J lost 1 base, V lost 5 bases, and 13 bases had no gene match. Germline loops: CDR1 SGHVT, CDR2 SQSDAQ. CDR3 DNA: TGTGCCAGCAGCGGTCCTATAGGACAGGTTCAGAACACTGAAGCTTTCTTT. This encodes CASSGPIGQVQNTEAFF.

About this clonotype itself: A far bigger clonotype differs at one base, so this is likely a read error. V and J are TRBV12-3 or TRBV12-4 and TRBJ2-1; D not resolved. The V end was cut by 2 bases, the J end by 8 bases, with 1 base between. CDR3 length: 10 amino acids. CDR3 DNA sequence: TGTGCCAGCAGTTTACATGAGCAGTTCTTC. Translation: CASSLHEQFF.

A few counts support this clonotype. The CDR3 coding sequence is TGTGCCAGCAGTGACCCGGACAGTGCAGATACGCAGTATTTT. Translated: CASSDPDSADTQYF. V usage is TRBV25-1 and J usage is TRBJ2-3, with D possibly matching TRBD1 (6 bases). V shed 3 bases and J shed 4 bases, with 11 bases lying between them. The CDR3 runs to 14 residues. The germline gives CDR1 MGHDK, CDR2 SYGVNS.

The CDR3, as DNA: TGCGCCAGCTACTCGGGACAGGGTAATGAGCAGTTCTTC. It yields the protein CASYSGQGNEQFF. The chain is built from TRBV5-1 and TRBJ2-1; 9 bases are shared with TRBD1. Trimming cost V 7 bases and J 7 bases; bases outside gene matches: 6. The CDR3 is made up of 13 amino acids. Germline CDR1 and CDR2: SGHRS and YFSETQ.

In its sample, this clonotype was seen a few times. V usage is TRBV5-6 and J usage is TRBJ2-5; 10 positions match TRBD2. There are 14 residues in the CDR3. V was pared by 4 bases and J by 5 bases, with 5 bases of the junction left unmatched. Germline CDR1 reads SGHDT; CDR2 reads YYEEEE. The chain's CDR3 is CASSHGTSEETQYF. For the CDR3, the DNA is TGTGCCAGCAGCCACGGGACTAGCGAGGAGACCCAGTACTTC.

This clonotype was seen a few times. The genes are TRBV7-3 and TRBJ2-1; 10 nucleotides line up with TRBD2. Germline V gives CDR1 SGHTA, CDR2 FQGTGA. The CDR3 contains 15 residues. Germline trimming cut 5 bases from V and 6 bases from J; bases unmatched to any gene: 7. CDR3 in DNA: TGTGCCAGCAGCCCGACTAGCGGGCCCTCCAATGAGCAGTTCTTC. This encodes CASSPTSGPSNEQFF.

This clonotype has ten or more counts. J is TRBJ1-1 and V is TRBV7-2, with 7 bases matching TRBD1. The V and J ends lost 4 bases and 4 bases, in that order; junction bases with no gene match: 3. Per germline, CDR1 SGHTA and CDR2 FQGNSA. This CDR3 has 13 amino acids. The CDR3: CASSSQGITEAFF. In DNA form, the CDR3 reads TGTGCCAGCAGCTCACAGGGGATCACTGAAGCTTTCTTT.

The chain couples TRBV7-3 to TRBJ2-2; 7 nucleotides match TRBD2. Trimming cost V 5 bases and J 6 bases; bases outside gene matches: 15. This CDR3 is 17 amino acids long. Germline V gene data show CDR1 as SGHTA and CDR2 as FQGTGA. CDR3 nucleotide sequence: TGTGCCAGCAGCCCAAGAGACTACACGGGACTACCCGGGGAGCTGTTTTTT. This translates into CASSPRDYTGLPGELFF.

This chain connects TRBV6-2 or TRBV6-3 to TRBJ2-1; 9 nucleotides line up with TRBD1. With V trimmed by 5 bases and J by 4 bases, 9 bases remained unmatched. The V gene's germline CDR1 is MNHEY and CDR2 SVGEGT. This CDR3 is built from 16 residues. Written as DNA, the CDR3 is TGTGCCAGCAGTCCTCGAGGGACAGGGTATTACAATGAGCAGTTCTTC. As protein: CASSPRGTGYYNEQFF.

This clonotype was detected a few times. The rearrangement joins TRBV29-1 to TRBJ1-5, with 9 bases identical to TRBD1. The CDR3 length is 14 residues. Germline assignment: CDR1 SQVTM and CDR2 ANQGSEA. V was pared by 6 bases and J by 3 bases, with 6 bases of the junction left unmatched. CDR3 nucleotide sequence: TGCAGCGTCCAATGGACAGGGGTCAATCAGCCCCAGCATTTT. Amino acid sequence: CSVQWTGVNQPQHF.

J is TRBJ2-6 and V is TRBV6-5, with 10 bases fitting TRBD1. Looked up from germline, CDR1 is MNHEY and CDR2 is SVGAGI. The CDR3 spans 20 residues. V lost 4 bases and J lost 1; bases outside the gene matches: 13. The DNA for the CDR3 is TGTGCCAGCAGTTTAAGACTCGGGAGACAGGGGGCATCTGGGGCCAACGTCCTGACTTTC. Translated: CASSLRLGRQGASGANVLTF.

This clonotype has just a few counts. This chain connects TRBV7-2 to TRBJ2-1; 13 bases align to TRBD2. The CDR3 consists of 17 residues. J gave up 3 bases and V 5 bases, and 7 bases lay outside the gene matches. Looked up from germline, CDR1 is SGHTA and CDR2 is FQGNSA. CDR3 nucleotide sequence: TGTGCCAGCAGCCCAGGACTAGCGGGAGCGTACTACAATGAGCAGTTCTTC. This codes for CASSPGLAGAYYNEQFF. Variable domain in full (rest from reference TRBV7-2 and TRBJ2-1): GAGVSQSPSNKVTEKGKDVELRCDPISGHTALYWYRQSLGQGLEFLIYFQGNSAPDKSGLPSDRFSAERTGGSVSTLTIQRTQQEDSAVYLCASSPGLAGAYYNEQFFGPGTRLTVL.